The entry below gives a single T cell receptor beta chain sequence along with its context. Its antigen is as yet unknown. Measured with immunoSEQ multiplex PCR; TCRdb has only the in-frame clones, and not every one. The table records around 61,000 clones, about 90% of them present only once. This CDR3 has 13 amino acids. Trimming pared 3 bases from V and 4 bases from J, leaving 9 bases between. Per the germline V gene, CDR1 is SGHVS and CDR2 is FNYEAQ. These data come from a study of pediatric ulcerative colitis. Study-wide results and limits: Total lymphocyte DNA, not sorted subsets, was the template.

The gene calls are TRBV7-6 and TRBJ1-2, with D perhaps TRBD1 (6 bases). Sequenced material: blood. This TCR was recovered from a boy aged 5-17 years with severe ulcerative colitis. The CDR3 region has the DNA TGTGCCAGCAGCTTTCAGGACAGCTATGGCTACACCTTC. Encoded protein: CASSFQDSYGYTF.